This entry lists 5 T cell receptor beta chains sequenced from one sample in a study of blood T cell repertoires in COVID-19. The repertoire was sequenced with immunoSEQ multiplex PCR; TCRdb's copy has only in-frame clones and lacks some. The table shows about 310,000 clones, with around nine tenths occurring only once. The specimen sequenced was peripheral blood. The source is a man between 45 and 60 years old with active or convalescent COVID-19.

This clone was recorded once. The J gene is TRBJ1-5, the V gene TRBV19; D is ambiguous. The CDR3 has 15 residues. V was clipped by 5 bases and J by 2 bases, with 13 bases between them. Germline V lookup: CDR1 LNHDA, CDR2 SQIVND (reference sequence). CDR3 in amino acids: CASSPRVLGNQPQHF. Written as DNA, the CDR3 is TGTGCCAGTAGTCCGAGGGTCCTAGGCAATCAGCCCCAGCATTTT.

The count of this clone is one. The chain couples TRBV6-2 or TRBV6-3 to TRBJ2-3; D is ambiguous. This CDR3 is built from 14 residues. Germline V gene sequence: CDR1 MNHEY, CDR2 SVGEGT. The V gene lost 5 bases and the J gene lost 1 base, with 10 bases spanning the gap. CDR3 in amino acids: CASSPTTRTDTQYF. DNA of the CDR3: TGTGCCAGCAGTCCCACTACTCGCACAGATACGCAGTATTTT.

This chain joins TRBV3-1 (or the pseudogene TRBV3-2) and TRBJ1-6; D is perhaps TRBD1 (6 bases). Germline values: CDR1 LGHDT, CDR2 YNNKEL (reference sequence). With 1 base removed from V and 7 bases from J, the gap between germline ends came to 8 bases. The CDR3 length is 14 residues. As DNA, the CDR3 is TGTGCCAGCAGCCAAGTCCAGGGGAATTCACCCCTCCACTTT. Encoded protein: CASSQVQGNSPLHF.

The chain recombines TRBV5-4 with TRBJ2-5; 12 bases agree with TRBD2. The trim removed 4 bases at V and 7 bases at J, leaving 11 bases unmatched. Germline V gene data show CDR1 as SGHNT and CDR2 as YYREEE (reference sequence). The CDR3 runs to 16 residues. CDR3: CASSPGLAGTLGTQYF. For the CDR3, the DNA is TGTGCCAGCAGCCCTGGACTAGCGGGGACCTTAGGGACCCAGTACTTC. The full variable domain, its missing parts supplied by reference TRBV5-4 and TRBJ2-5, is ETGVTQSPTHLIKTRGQQVTLRCSSQSGHNTVSWYQQALGQGPQFIFQYYREEENGRGNFPPRFSGLQFPNYSSELNVNALELDDSALYLCASSPGLAGTLGTQYFGPGTRLLVL.

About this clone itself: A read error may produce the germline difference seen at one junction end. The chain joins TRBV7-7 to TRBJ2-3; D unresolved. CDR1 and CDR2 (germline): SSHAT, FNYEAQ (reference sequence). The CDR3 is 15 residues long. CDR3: CASSLSLHWTDTQYF. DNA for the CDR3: TGTGCTAGCAGCTTATCATTACATTGGACAGATACGCAGTATTTT.